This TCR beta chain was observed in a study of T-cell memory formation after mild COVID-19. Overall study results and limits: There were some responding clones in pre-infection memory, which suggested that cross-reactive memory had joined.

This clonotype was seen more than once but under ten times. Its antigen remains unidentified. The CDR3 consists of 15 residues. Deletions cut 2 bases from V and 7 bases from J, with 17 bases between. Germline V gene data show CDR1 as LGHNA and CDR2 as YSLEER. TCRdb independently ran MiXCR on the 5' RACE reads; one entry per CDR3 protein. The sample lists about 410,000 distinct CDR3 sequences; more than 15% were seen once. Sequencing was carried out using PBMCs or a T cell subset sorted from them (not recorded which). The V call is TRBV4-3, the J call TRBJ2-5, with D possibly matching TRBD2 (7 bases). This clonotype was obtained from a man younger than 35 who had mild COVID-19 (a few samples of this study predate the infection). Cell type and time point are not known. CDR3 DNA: TGCGCCAGCAGCCAAACCGGGACACCGGGAGGGACCCAGTACTTC. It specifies CASSQTGTPGGTQYF.